This TCR beta chain was retrieved from a study of blood T cell repertoires in COVID-19. Background on the study: Sample material is recorded as cDNA or gDNA derived from T cells, B-cell-depleted T cells, or PBMCs.

Assay used: immunoSEQ multiplex PCR; TCRdb lists only in-frame clones, some missing. The sample gives around 250,000 clones, 91% of which show up once; roughly 1.2% is in the top ten. CDR3 length: 13 residues. Germline values: CDR1 SGHRS, CDR2 YFSETQ. Trimming removed 1 base at V and 3 bases at J, with 7 bases between. Grouping used clinical history reported by participants in a survey and questionnaire. The sample comprised PBMCs or T cells enriched from blood (not recorded which). The V call is TRBV5-1, the J call TRBJ1-2, with D possibly TRBD1 on 5 matching bases. The source of this sequence is a human donor in a cohort exposed to, infected with or recovered from COVID-19 (not recorded which). The donor label of this sample is uncertain. The CDR3 DNA is TGCGCCAGCAGCTTGACAGGTGACTATGGCTACACCTTC. This encodes CASSLTGDYGYTF.